These T cell receptor beta chains were read from a single sample in a study of blood T cell repertoires in COVID-19. Produced via immunoSEQ multiplex PCR; TCRdb's table is partial and in-frame only. The sample includes some 170,000 clones, 81% of them seen just once. Sequenced sample: peripheral blood. These receptors were collected from a woman in her forties with COVID-19, enrolled during active disease. The CDR3 runs from the conserved cysteine through the conserved F or W. Fields, in order: V gene, CDR3 length, clone size, J gene, D gene, CDR3 DNA, CDR3 protein. The D gene is left open where the match is weak. The size field is filled for only some rows; it gives once, few, many or a size class.

V: TRBV30
length: 14
size: .
J: TRBJ2-7
D: TRBD2
DNA: TGTGCCTGGAGTGTGGGGGGGAGCTCCTACGAGCAGTACTTC
CDR3: CAWSVGGSSYEQYF

V: TRBV19
length: 13
size: .
J: TRBJ2-1
D: .
DNA: TGTGCCAGTAGTATGAACAGTTACAATGAGCAGTTCTTC
CDR3: CASSMNSYNEQFF

V: TRBV5-1
length: 15
size: once
J: TRBJ2-3
D: TRBD1
DNA: TGCGCCAGCAGCAACCCCGGGACAGGGGGAGATACGCAGTATTTT
CDR3: CASSNPGTGGDTQYF

V: TRBV28
length: 14
size: .
J: TRBJ2-7
D: TRBD2
DNA: TGTGCCAGCCGACTAAGCGGGGCCCCCTACGAGCAGTACTTC
CDR3: CASRLSGAPYEQYF

V: TRBV7-9
length: 16
size: .
J: TRBJ2-7
D: TRBD2
DNA: TGTGCCAGCAGCCGGTCGACTAGCGAAGACTCCTACGAGCAGTACTTC
CDR3: CASSRSTSEDSYEQYF

V: TRBV7-8
length: 13
size: .
J: TRBJ2-3
D: .
DNA: TGTGCCAGCAGCTTAGCGAGGCTAGATACGCAGTATTTT
CDR3: CASSLARLDTQYF

V: TRBV4-2
length: 19
size: .
J: TRBJ2-1
D: TRBD2
DNA: TGTGCCAGCAGGGTACGGCTAGCGGGATCCGACGGCTCCTACAATGAGCAGTTCTTC
CDR3: CASRVRLAGSDGSYNEQFF

V: TRBV2
length: 13
size: .
J: TRBJ1-4
D: .
DNA: TGTGCCACCCAGATGGGCTTTAATGAAAAACTGTTTTTT
CDR3: CATQMGFNEKLFF

V: TRBV5-4
length: 14
size: once
J: TRBJ2-1
D: TRBD2
DNA: TGTGCCAGCAGTGGTGGGGGGGTCTACAATGAGCAGTTCTTC
CDR3: CASSGGGVYNEQFF

V: TRBV25-1
length: 13
size: .
J: TRBJ2-2
D: TRBD2
DNA: TGTGCCAGCAGTGACACTAGCGTCGGGGAGCTGTTTTTT
CDR3: CASSDTSVGELFF

V: TRBV14
length: 17
size: few
J: TRBJ1-6
D: .
DNA: TGTGCCAGCAGCCAAGACTACGGCGGGGGGAACAATTCACCCCTCCACTTT
CDR3: CASSQDYGGGNNSPLHF

V: TRBV9
length: 15
size: .
J: TRBJ1-3
D: TRBD1
DNA: TGTGCCAGCAGCGCCCCGACAGGGTTCGGAAACACCATATATTTT
CDR3: CASSAPTGFGNTIYF

V: TRBV10-3
length: 14
size: .
J: TRBJ1-4
D: TRBD1
DNA: TGTGCCATCAGCACCGGGACAGGGAATGAAAAACTGTTTTTT
CDR3: CAISTGTGNEKLFF

V: TRBV7-3
length: 14
size: .
J: TRBJ2-5
D: TRBD2
DNA: TGTGCCAGCAGCTCTACGGGGGGGAAGGAGACCCAGTACTTC
CDR3: CASSSTGGKETQYF

V: TRBV10-3
length: 12
size: .
J: TRBJ1-2
D: .
DNA: TGTGCCATCCCCGGCCACGGGGGTGGCTACACCTTC
CDR3: CAIPGHGGGYTF

V: TRBV27
length: 15
size: .
J: TRBJ2-1
D: TRBD2
DNA: TGTGCCAGCAGTGTGAGGCTAGCGGGTCTCAATGAGCAGTTCTTC
CDR3: CASSVRLAGLNEQFF

V: TRBV21-1
length: 17
size: .
J: TRBJ1-1
D: .
DNA: TGTGCCAGCAGCAAAAGCCCGTGGGACATCCCGGGGACTGAAGCTTTCTTT
CDR3: CASSKSPWDIPGTEAFF

V: TRBV27
length: 17
size: few
J: TRBJ2-3
D: TRBD2
DNA: TGTGCCAGCTCAAGGGGGACGTGGCTAGCGGGGGAAGATACGCAGTATTTT
CDR3: CASSRGTWLAGEDTQYF

V: TRBV2
length: 13
size: .
J: TRBJ2-1
D: .
DNA: TGTGCCAGCATGAAGAGTTCCTACAATGAGCAGTTCTTC
CDR3: CASMKSSYNEQFF

V: TRBV4-1
length: 15
size: .
J: TRBJ2-1
D: .
DNA: TGCGCCAGCAGCCAAAACGGGGGAGAGTACAATGAGCAGTTCTTC
CDR3: CASSQNGGEYNEQFF